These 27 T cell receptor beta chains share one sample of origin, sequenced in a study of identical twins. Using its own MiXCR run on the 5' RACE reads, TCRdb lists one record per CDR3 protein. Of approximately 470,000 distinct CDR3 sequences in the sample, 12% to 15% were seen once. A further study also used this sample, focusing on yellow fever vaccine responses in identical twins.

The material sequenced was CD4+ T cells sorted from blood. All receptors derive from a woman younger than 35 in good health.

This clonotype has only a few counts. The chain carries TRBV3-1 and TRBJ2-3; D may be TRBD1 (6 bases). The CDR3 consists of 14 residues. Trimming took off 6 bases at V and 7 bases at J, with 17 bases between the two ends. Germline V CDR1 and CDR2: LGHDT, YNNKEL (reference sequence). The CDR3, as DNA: TGTGCCAGCAGTATAACAGGGTCGGCATATACGCAGTATTTT. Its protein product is CASSITGSAYTQYF.

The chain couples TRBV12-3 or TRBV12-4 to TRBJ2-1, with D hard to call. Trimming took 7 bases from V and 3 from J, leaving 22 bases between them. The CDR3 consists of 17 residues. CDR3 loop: CASMVGTGTPNYNEQFF. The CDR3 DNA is TGTGCCAGCATGGTGGGCACCGGAACCCCTAACTACAATGAGCAGTTCTTC.

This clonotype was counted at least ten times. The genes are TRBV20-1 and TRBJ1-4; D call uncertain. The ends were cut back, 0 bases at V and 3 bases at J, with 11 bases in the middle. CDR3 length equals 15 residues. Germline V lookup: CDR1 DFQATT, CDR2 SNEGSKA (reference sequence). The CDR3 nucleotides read TGCAGTGCTAGAGAAGGGAGCGGAGCTAATGAAAAACTGTTTTTT. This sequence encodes CSAREGSGANEKLFF.

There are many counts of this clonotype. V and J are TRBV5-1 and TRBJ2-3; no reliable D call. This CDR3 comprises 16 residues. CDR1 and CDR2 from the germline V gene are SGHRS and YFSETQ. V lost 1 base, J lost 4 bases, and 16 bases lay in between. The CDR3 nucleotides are TGCGCCAGCAGCTTGACCCCTTTAAAGTTTTCAGATACGCAGTATTTT. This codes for CASSLTPLKFSDTQYF. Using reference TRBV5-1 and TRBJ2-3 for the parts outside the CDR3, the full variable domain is KAGVTQTPRYLIKTRGQQVTLSCSPISGHRSVSWYQQTPGQGLQFLFEYFSETQRNKGNFPGRFSGRQFSNSRSEMNVSTLELGDSALYLCASSLTPLKFSDTQYFGPGTRLTVL.

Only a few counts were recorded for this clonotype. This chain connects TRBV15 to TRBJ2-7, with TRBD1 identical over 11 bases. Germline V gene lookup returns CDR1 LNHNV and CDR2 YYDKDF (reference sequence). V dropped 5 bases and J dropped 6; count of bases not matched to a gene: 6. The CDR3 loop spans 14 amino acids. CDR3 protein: CATSWDRGNGEQYF. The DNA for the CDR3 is TGTGCCACCAGCTGGGACAGGGGGAACGGCGAGCAGTACTTC. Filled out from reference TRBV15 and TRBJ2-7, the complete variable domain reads DAMVIQNPRYQVTQFGKPVTLSCSQTLNHNVMYWYQQKSSQAPKLLFHYYDKDFNNEADTPDNFQSRRPNTSFCFLDIRSPGLGDTAMYLCATSWDRGNGEQYFGPGTRLTVT.

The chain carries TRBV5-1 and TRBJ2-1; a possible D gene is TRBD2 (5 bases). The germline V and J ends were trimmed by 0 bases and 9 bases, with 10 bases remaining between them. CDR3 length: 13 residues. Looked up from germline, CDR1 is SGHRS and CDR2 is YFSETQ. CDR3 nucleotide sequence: TGCGCCAGCAGCTTGGTGTCTAGCAGTGAGCAGTTCTTC. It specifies CASSLVSSSEQFF.

For the CDR3, the DNA is TGTGCCAGCAGCTCGATGGGGGGGGTTGCAGATACGCAGTATTTT. The encoded protein is CASSSMGGVADTQYF. The chain recombines TRBV7-2 with TRBJ2-3; the match to TRBD2 covers 7 bases. Germline V gives CDR1 SGHTA, CDR2 FQGNSA. The CDR3 contains 15 residues. The J segment lost 4 bases and the V segment lost 4 bases, leaving 8 bases of the junction unmatched.

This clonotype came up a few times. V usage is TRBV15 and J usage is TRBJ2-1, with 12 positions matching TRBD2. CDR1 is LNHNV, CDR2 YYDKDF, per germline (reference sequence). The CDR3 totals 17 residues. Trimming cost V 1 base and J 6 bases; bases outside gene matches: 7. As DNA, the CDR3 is TGTGCCACCAGCAGAGGTAGGACTAGCGGGATGAGCAATGAGCAGTTCTTC. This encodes CATSRGRTSGMSNEQFF.

The CDR3 loop is CSVEPAGVGETQYF. The CDR3 DNA follows: TGCAGCGTTGAGCCAGCGGGAGTGGGGGAGACCCAGTACTTC. The V and J genes are TRBV29-1 and TRBJ2-5, with 8 bases identical to TRBD2. CDR3 length equals 14 residues. Germline trimming cut 3 bases from V and 5 bases from J; bases unmatched to any gene: 8. CDR1 is SQVTM and CDR2 is ANQGSEA in the germline V gene.

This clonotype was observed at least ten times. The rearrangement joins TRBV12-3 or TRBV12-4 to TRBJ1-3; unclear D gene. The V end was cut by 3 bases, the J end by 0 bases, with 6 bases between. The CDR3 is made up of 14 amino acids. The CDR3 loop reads CASSFLGSGNTIYF. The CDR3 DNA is TGTGCCAGCAGTTTCTTAGGCTCTGGAAACACCATATATTTT.

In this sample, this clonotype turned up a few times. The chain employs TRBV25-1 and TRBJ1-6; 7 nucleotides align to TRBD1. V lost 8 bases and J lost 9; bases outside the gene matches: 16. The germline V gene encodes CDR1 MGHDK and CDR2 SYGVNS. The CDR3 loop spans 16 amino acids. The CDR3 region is CASRHEGASSFSPLHF. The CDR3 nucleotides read TGTGCCAGCCGGCATGAGGGGGCGAGTAGTTTTTCACCCCTCCACTTT.

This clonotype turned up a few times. The CDR3 region has the DNA TGTGCCACCAGTGATTTGCGACGGGAGGGCCACAATGAGCAGTTCTTC. This gives the protein CATSDLRREGHNEQFF. The chain links TRBV24-1 to TRBJ2-1; 8 bases fit TRBD2. The CDR3 consists of 16 residues. J lost 5 bases, V lost 0 bases, and 5 bases had no gene match. Germline CDR1 and CDR2: KGHDR and SFDVKD.

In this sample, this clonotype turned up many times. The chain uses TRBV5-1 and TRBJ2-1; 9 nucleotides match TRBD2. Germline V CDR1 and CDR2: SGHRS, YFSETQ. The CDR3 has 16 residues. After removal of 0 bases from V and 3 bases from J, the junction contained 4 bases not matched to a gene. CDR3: CASSLVATSGYNEQFF. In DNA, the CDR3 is TGCGCCAGCAGCTTGGTGGCGACTAGCGGCTACAATGAGCAGTTCTTC.

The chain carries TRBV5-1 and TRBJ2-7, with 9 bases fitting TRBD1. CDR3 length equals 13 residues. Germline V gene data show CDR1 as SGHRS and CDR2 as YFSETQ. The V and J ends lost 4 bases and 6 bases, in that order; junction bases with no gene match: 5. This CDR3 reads CASSSGTGSEQYF. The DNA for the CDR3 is TGCGCCAGCAGCAGCGGGACAGGGTCCGAGCAGTACTTC.

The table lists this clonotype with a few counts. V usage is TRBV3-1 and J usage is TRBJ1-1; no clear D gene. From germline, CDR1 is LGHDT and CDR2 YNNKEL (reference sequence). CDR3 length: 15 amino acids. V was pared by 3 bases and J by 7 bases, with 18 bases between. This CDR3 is CASSQVARGSGEAFF. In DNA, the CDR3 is TGTGCCAGCAGCCAGGTTGCCAGAGGGTCGGGTGAAGCTTTCTTT.

CDR3 coding DNA: TGTGCCAGCAGCCGGGACACCGTCTACGAGCAGTACTTC. It encodes CASSRDTVYEQYF. This chain uses TRBV2 with TRBJ2-7; possibly TRBD1 for D (6 bases). Germline-derived CDR1 and CDR2 are SNHLY and FYNNEI. CDR3 length equals 13 residues. The V and J ends lost 6 bases and 3 bases respectively, with 12 bases between them.

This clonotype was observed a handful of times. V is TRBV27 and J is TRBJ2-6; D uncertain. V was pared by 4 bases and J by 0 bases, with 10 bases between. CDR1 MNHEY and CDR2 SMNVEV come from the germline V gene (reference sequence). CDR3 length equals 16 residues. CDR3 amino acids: CASSSLTVSGANVLTF. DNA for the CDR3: TGTGCCAGCAGTTCCTTAACGGTCTCTGGGGCCAACGTCCTGACTTTC.

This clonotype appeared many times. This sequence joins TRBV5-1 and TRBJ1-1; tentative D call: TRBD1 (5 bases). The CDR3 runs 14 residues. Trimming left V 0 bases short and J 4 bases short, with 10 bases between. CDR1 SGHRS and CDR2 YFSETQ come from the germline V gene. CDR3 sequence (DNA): TGCGCCAGCAGCTTGGCCTCTGGGGGCACTGAAGCTTTCTTT. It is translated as CASSLASGGTEAFF.

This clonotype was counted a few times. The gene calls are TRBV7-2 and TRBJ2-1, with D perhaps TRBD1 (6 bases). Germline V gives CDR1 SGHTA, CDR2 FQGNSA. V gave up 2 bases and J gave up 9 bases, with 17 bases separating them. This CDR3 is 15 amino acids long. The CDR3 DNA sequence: TGTGCCAGCAGCTTACCGCTTGGGGACACGGTTGAGCAGTTCTTC. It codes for CASSLPLGDTVEQFF.

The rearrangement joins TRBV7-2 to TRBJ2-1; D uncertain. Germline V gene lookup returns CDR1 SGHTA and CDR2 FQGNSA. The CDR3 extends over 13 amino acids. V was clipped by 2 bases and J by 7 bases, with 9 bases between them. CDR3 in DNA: TGTGCCAGCAGCTTACATCGCTTGAATGAGCAGTTCTTC. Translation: CASSLHRLNEQFF.

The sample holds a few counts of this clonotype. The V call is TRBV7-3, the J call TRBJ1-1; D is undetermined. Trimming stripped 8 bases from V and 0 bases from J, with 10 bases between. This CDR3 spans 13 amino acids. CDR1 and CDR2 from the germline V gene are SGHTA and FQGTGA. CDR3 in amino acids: CASGLKMNTEAFF. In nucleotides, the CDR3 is TGTGCCAGCGGCCTCAAGATGAACACTGAAGCTTTCTTT. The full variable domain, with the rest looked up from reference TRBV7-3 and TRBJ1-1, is GAGVSQTPSNKVTEKGKYVELRCDPISGHTALYWYRQSLGQGPEFLIYFQGTGAADDSGLPNDRFFAVRPEGSVSTLKIQRTERGDSAVYLCASGLKMNTEAFFGQGTRLTVV.

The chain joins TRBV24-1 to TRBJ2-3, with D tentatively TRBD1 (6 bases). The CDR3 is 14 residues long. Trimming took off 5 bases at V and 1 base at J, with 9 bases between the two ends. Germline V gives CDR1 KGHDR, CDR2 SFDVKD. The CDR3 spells CATSVGAGTDTQYF. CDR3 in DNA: TGTGCCACCAGTGTGGGGGCTGGCACAGATACGCAGTATTTT.

CDR3: CASSPTDSSGSYGYTF. CDR3 in DNA: TGTGCCAGCTCCCCTACTGATTCGTCCGGGAGCTATGGCTACACCTTC. The genes are TRBV18 and TRBJ1-2; D unclear. Germline lookup yields CDR1 KGHSH and CDR2 LQKENI. Trimming left V 6 bases short and J 4 bases short, with 21 bases between. This CDR3 has 16 amino acids.

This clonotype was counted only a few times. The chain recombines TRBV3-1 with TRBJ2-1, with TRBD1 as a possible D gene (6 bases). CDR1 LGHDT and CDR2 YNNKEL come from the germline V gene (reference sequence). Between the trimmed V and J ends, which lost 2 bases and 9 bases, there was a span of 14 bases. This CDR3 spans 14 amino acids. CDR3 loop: CASSQLATRGEQFF. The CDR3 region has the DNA TGTGCCAGCAGCCAATTAGCCACCAGGGGTGAGCAGTTCTTC.

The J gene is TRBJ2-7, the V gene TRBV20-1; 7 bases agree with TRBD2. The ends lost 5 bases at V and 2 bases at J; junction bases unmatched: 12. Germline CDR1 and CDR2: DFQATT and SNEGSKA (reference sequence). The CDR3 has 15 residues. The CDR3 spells CSAPDGGKGPYEQYF. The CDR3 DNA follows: TGCAGTGCTCCGGACGGGGGGAAGGGACCCTACGAGCAGTACTTC.

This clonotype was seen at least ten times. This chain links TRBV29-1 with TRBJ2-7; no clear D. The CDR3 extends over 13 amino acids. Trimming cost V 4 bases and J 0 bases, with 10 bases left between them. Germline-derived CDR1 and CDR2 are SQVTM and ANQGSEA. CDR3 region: CSVGLVSSYEQYF. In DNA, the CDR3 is TGCAGCGTTGGACTGGTCAGCTCCTACGAGCAGTACTTC.

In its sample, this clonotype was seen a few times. In DNA, the CDR3 is TGTGCCAGCAACTATCGTGGGGCCTACGAGCAGTACTTC. Protein sequence: CASNYRGAYEQYF. The chain has TRBV12-3 or TRBV12-4 and TRBJ2-7; unclear D gene. The V end was cut by 7 bases, the J end by 2 bases, with 12 bases between. The CDR3 sequence is 13 residues long.